Listed below are T cell receptor beta chains from one sample, sequenced in a study of blood T cell repertoires in COVID-19. Some clones are missing from TCRdb's copy, which holds only in-frame ones; the method was immunoSEQ multiplex PCR. Of 71,000 or so clones in the sample, 75% to 95% were seen once. The source material was peripheral blood. Receptor source: a woman aged 18 to 35 with acute or convalescent COVID-19. CDR3s include the opening cysteine and the closing phenylalanine or tryptophan. Fields, in order: V gene, clone size, J gene, D gene, CDR3 DNA, CDR3 protein. D genes are given only for firm matches. Size is stated for part of the rows, as once, few or many counts, or as a class when the clone is expanded.

TRBV21-1	-	TRBJ1-2	-	TGTGCCAGCAGCACACCGGGACAGGGGAAAACTAACTATGGCTACACCTTC	CASSTPGQGKTNYGYTF
TRBV9	-	TRBJ2-1	-	TGTGCCAGCAGCGGAGGGGGCAATGAGCAGTTCTTC	CASSGGGNEQFF
TRBV27	-	TRBJ1-1	TRBD1	TGTGCCAGCAGTTTAGGGGACAGGGTTGGGACTGAAGCTTTCTTT	CASSLGDRVGTEAFF
TRBV28	-	TRBJ2-1	TRBD2	TGTGCCAGCAGTCGAGACGGGAGGGCCTACAATGAGCAGTTCTTC	CASSRDGRAYNEQFF
TRBV5-1	-	TRBJ1-6	-	TGCGCCAGCAGGCCGGGCTCCTATAATTCACCCCTCCACTTT	CASRPGSYNSPLHF
TRBV10-2	once	TRBJ2-3	TRBD2	TGCGCCAGCAGCAAAAGGGACTACACAGATACGCAGTATTTT	CASSKRDYTDTQYF
TRBV7-6	-	TRBJ1-6	TRBD1	TGTGCCAGCAGCCCGGGACAGGGGGTCGGGTCACCCCTCCACTTT	CASSPGQGVGSPLHF
TRBV12-3/TRBV12-4	-	TRBJ1-1	-	TGTGCCAGCAGTTTAGAACAGTACACTGAAGCTTTCTTT	CASSLEQYTEAFF
TRBV4-1	-	TRBJ2-5	-	TGCGCCAGCAGCCCATGGGGACTCCAAGAGACCCAGTACTTC	CASSPWGLQETQYF
TRBV12-3/TRBV12-4	-	TRBJ1-1	-	TGTGCCAGCAGGGCGCAGGGGCTTCCTGAAGCTTTCTTT	CASRAQGLPEAFF
TRBV2	-	TRBJ2-1	TRBD1	TGTGCCAGCAGCTTGGGACAGGGTAGGGTCTCCTCCTACAATGAGCAGTTCTTC	CASSLGQGRVSSYNEQFF
TRBV2	-	TRBJ1-5	-	TGTGCCAGCAGTGAGGGCAGGGGTTTATCGATTCATCAGCCCCAGCATTTT	CASSEGRGLSIHQPQHF
TRBV4-1	-	TRBJ1-1	-	TGCGCCAGCAGCCCGGTTTTCTTCATGAACACTGAAGCTTTCTTT	CASSPVFFMNTEAFF
TRBV5-4	-	TRBJ1-1	-	TGTGCCAGCAGCTTCGGAGGCACTGAAGCTTTCTTT	CASSFGGTEAFF
TRBV4-1	-	TRBJ1-4	-	TGCGCCAGCAGCCACCCCCGGCAGGCTCGTGGGGAAAAACTGTTTTTT	CASSHPRQARGEKLFF
TRBV29-1	-	TRBJ2-3	TRBD1	TGCAGCGCGAGACAGGGCACTAGCACAGATACGCAGTATTTT	CSARQGTSTDTQYF
TRBV7-8	once	TRBJ2-7	TRBD1	TGTGCCAGCAGCACCGCTTATGGACAGGGTTTTGACGAGCAGTACTTC	CASSTAYGQGFDEQYF
TRBV30	-	TRBJ2-5	-	TGTGCCTGGAGTGTAGGGGGGAGCGGGGCTGAGACCCAGTACTTC	CAWSVGGSGAETQYF
TRBV2	-	TRBJ1-2	TRBD1	TGTGCCAGCAGCGGCAGGGGGTTAGGGGGCTACACCTTC	CASSGRGLGGYTF
TRBV5-1	-	TRBJ2-7	-	TGCGCCAGCCGCACAGACCTGAGCTCCTACGAGCAGTACTTC	CASRTDLSSYEQYF
TRBV10-3	medium-sized	TRBJ1-3	-	TGTGCCATCAGAGAGGACACTGGAAACACCATATATTTT	CAIREDTGNTIYF
TRBV5-6	-	TRBJ2-7	-	TGTGCCAGCAGCATTAGACAGACGAGCTACGAGCAGTACTTC	CASSIRQTSYEQYF
TRBV3-1/TRBV3-2	-	TRBJ2-3	-	TGTGCCAGCAGCCAAAAACAGGTTACAGATACGCAGTATTTT	CASSQKQVTDTQYF
TRBV28	-	TRBJ1-5	-	TGTGCCAGCAGTACTCCAGGGCGCCAGCCCCAGCATTTT	CASSTPGRQPQHF
TRBV18	-	TRBJ2-3	TRBD2	TGTGCCAGCTCACTAGCGGGGGGGCCAACAGATACGCAGTATTTT	CASSLAGGPTDTQYF
TRBV28	-	TRBJ2-5	TRBD2	TGTGCCAGCACTAGCGGGAGAGAGACCCAGTACTTC	CASTSGRETQYF
TRBV6-2/TRBV6-3	-	TRBJ1-3	TRBD1	TGTGCCAGCAGTTACACGCGGACAGGGACTGGAAACACCATATATTTT	CASSYTRTGTGNTIYF
TRBV4-2	-	TRBJ2-1	TRBD2	TGTGCCAGCAGCCAGGCTCAGATGGCGGGAGGCTACAATGAGCAGTTCTTC	CASSQAQMAGGYNEQFF